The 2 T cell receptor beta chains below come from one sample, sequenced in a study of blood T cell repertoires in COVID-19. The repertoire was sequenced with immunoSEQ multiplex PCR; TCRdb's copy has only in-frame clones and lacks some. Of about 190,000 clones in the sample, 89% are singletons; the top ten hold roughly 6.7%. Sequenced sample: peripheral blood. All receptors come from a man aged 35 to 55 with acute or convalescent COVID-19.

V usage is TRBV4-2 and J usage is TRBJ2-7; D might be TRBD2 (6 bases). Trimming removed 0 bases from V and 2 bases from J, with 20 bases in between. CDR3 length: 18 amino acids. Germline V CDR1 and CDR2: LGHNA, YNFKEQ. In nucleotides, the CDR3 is TGTGCCAGCAGCCAAGATCTAAGGAACATAGGCGGGACCTACGAGCAGTACTTC. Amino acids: CASSQDLRNIGGTYEQYF.

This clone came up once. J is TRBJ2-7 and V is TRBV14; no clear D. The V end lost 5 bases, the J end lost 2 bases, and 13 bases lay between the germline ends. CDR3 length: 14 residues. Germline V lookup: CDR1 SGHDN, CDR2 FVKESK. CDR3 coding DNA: TGTGCCAGCAGCTCCCCCGGTATTGCCTACGAGCAGTACTTC. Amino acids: CASSSPGIAYEQYF.